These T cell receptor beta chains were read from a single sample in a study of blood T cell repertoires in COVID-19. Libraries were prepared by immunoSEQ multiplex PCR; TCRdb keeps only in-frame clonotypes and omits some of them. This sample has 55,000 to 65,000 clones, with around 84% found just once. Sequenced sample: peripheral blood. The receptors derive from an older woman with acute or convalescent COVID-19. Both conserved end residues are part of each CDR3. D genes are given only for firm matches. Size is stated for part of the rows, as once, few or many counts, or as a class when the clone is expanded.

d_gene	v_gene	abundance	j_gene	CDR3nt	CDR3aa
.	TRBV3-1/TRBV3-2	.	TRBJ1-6	TGTGCCAGCAGCCAAGGGTCCCGGACAATGGTATATAATTCACCCCTCCACTTT	CASSQGSRTMVYNSPLHF
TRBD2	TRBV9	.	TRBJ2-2	TGTGCCAGCAACAAGCCAGGGAGGGAGTCCACCGGGGAGCTGTTTTTT	CASNKPGRESTGELFF
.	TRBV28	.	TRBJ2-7	TGTGCCAGCAGGCCGACCGGGACACCTTCCTACGAGCAGTACTTC	CASRPTGTPSYEQYF
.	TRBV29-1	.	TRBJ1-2	TGCAGCGTTGGGGCTGGCTACACCTTC	CSVGAGYTF
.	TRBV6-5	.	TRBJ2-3	TGTGCCAGCAGTTACGCTAGCACCTTCACAGATACGCAGTATTTT	CASSYASTFTDTQYF
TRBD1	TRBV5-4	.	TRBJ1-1	TGTGCCAGCAGTTGGGACAGGGGGAACACTGAAGCTTTCTTT	CASSWDRGNTEAFF
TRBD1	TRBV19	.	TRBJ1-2	TGTGCCAGTAGTATGACAGGGCGGGATAACTATGGCTACACCTTC	CASSMTGRDNYGYTF
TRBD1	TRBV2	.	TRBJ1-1	TGTGCCAGCAGTGGCTGGACAGGGGGCCCTGACACTGAAGCTTTCTTT	CASSGWTGGPDTEAFF
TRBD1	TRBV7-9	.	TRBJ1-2	TGTGCCAGCAGTCGAGACAGGGGAGAAACCTATGGCTACACCTTC	CASSRDRGETYGYTF
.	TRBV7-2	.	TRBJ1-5	TGTGCCAGCAGCTTAGTGTCGACTACGGTCAAATATCAGCCCCAGCATTTT	CASSLVSTTVKYQPQHF
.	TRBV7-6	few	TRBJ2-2	TGTGCCAGCAGCTCAGGAAACACCGGGGAGCTGTTTTTT	CASSSGNTGELFF
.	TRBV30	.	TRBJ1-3	TGTGCCTGGAGTGTACAAGTCGGAAACACCATATATTTT	CAWSVQVGNTIYF
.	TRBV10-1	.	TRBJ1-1	TGCGCCAGCAGTGCCAGGGAGAACACTGAAGCTTTCTTT	CASSARENTEAFF
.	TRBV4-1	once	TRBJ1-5	TGCGCCAGCAGCCAGGGGGGGGGCGGTTATAGCAATCAGCCCCAGCATTTT	CASSQGGGGYSNQPQHF
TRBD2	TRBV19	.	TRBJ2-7	TGTGCCAGTTCTGGATCGCTAGCGGGGGCCACCTACGAGCAGTACTTC	CASSGSLAGATYEQYF
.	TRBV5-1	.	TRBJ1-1	TGCGCCAGCAGCTTTAACGGAGAGACTGAAGCTTTCTTT	CASSFNGETEAFF
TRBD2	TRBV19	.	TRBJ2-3	TGTGCCAGTTTCAGCGGGGGGGCCGTAGATACGCAGTATTTT	CASFSGGAVDTQYF
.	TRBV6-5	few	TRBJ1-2	TGTGCCAGTGAACAGGCAGGCGGCTACACCTTC	CASEQAGGYTF
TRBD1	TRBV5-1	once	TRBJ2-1	TGCGCCAGCAGCTTGGCGGGACAGGAGTACAATGAGCAGTTCTTC	CASSLAGQEYNEQFF
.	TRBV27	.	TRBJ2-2	TGTGCCAGCAGTTCGTCCAGGACAGCGAACACCGGGGAGCTGTTTTTT	CASSSSRTANTGELFF
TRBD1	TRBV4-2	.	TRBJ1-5	TGTGCCAGCAGCCAAGGGGCAGGGGGAAGCAATCAGCCCCAGCATTTT	CASSQGAGGSNQPQHF
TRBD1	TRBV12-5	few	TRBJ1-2	TGTGCTAGTGGTTTGGTCCGGGACAGGGGAGGTGGCTACACCTTC	CASGLVRDRGGGYTF
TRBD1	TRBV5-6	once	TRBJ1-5	TGTGCCAGCAGCTATGGGACAGGGGAGCAGCCCCAGCATTTT	CASSYGTGEQPQHF